This T cell receptor (beta chain) was identified in a study of siplizumab effects on memory and regulatory T cells. Study-level findings and limits: Siplizumab brought about a significant reduction in alloreactive sequences traceable to unstimulated CD4+ memory cells.

On this clone: Its antigen is not known.

This CDR3 region has 14 residues. From germline, CDR1 is MNHEY and CDR2 SMNVEV (reference sequence). Between the trimmed V and J ends, which lost 5 bases and 4 bases, there was a span of 14 bases. Per sample, some 10^5 TCR templates were assayed. Sequencing used immunoSEQ multiplex PCR; TCRdb keeps in-frame clones, though not all of them. The sample shows 87,000 or so clones, approximately 93% of them seen only once. Sequenced sample: non-Treg CD4+ T cells sorted from blood. The sequence came from a human donor in good health. The rearrangement uses TRBV27 and TRBJ1-1, with D possibly matching TRBD1 (5 bases). This chain's CDR3 is CASSATRQITEAFF. The CDR3 DNA reads as TGTGCCAGCAGTGCGACCCGACAGATCACTGAAGCTTTCTTT.